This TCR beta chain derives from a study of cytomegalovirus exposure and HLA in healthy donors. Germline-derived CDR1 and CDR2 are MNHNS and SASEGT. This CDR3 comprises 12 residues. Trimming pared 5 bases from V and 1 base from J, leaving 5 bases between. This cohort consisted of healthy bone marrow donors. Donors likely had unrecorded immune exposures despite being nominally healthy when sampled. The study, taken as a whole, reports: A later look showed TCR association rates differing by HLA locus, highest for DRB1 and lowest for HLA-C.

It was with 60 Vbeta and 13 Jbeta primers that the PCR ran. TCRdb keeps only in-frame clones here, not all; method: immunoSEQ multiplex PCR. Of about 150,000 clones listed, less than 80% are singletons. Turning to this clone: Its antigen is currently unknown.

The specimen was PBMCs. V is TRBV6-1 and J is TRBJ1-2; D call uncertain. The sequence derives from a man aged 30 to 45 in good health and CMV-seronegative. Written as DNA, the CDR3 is TGTGCCAGCAGTCACATTAACTATGGCTACACCTTC. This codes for CASSHINYGYTF.